This is a list of T cell receptor beta chains from one sample in a study of T cell responses to AZD1222 COVID-19 vaccine. Sequenced by immunoSEQ multiplex PCR; TCRdb stores in-frame clones only, minus some. This sample has around 100,000 clones, with more than 65% found just once. The sample in question was peripheral blood, obtained on day 0 of AZD1222 vaccination. The receptors originated from an adult in good health. Both conserved end residues are part of each CDR3. The order of the fields is V gene, D gene, J gene, clone size, CDR3 protein, CDR3 DNA. The D gene is left open where the match is weak. Rows give clone size only sometimes, using once, few, many, or a class for an expanded clone.

v_gene: TRBV7-9
d_gene: TRBD1
j_gene: TRBJ1-4
abundance: .
CDR3aa: CASSPRTGNNEKLFF
CDR3nt: TGTGCCAGCAGCCCGCGGACAGGGAACAATGAAAAACTGTTTTTT

v_gene: TRBV4-1
d_gene: TRBD1
j_gene: TRBJ2-6
abundance: .
CDR3aa: CASSTTPGTGASGANVLTF
CDR3nt: TGCGCCAGCAGCACTACCCCCGGGACAGGGGCCTCTGGGGCCAACGTCCTGACTTTC

v_gene: TRBV10-3
d_gene: TRBD2
j_gene: TRBJ2-7
abundance: .
CDR3aa: CAIRGGTSGTYEQYF
CDR3nt: TGTGCCATCAGGGGGGGGACTAGCGGGACCTACGAGCAGTACTTC

v_gene: TRBV24-1
d_gene: .
j_gene: TRBJ2-5
abundance: .
CDR3aa: CATSDWKAGRQETQYF
CDR3nt: TGTGCCACCAGTGATTGGAAGGCAGGGAGGCAAGAGACCCAGTACTTC

v_gene: TRBV7-2
d_gene: .
j_gene: TRBJ1-1
abundance: .
CDR3aa: CASSPRSRGVGTEAFF
CDR3nt: TGTGCCAGCAGCCCACGGAGCCGGGGCGTCGGCACTGAAGCTTTCTTT

v_gene: TRBV10-3
d_gene: .
j_gene: TRBJ2-7
abundance: once
CDR3aa: CAISEPTSRQYF
CDR3nt: TGTGCCATCAGTGAGCCAACTAGCAGGCAGTACTTC

v_gene: TRBV5-1
d_gene: .
j_gene: TRBJ1-4
abundance: .
CDR3aa: CASSEDSNEKLFF
CDR3nt: TGCGCCAGCAGCGAGGACAGTAATGAAAAACTGTTTTTT

v_gene: TRBV5-1
d_gene: .
j_gene: TRBJ1-1
abundance: .
CDR3aa: CASSLPREGTEAFF
CDR3nt: TGCGCCAGCAGCTTGCCCAGGGAGGGCACTGAAGCTTTCTTT

v_gene: TRBV9
d_gene: TRBD2
j_gene: TRBJ2-1
abundance: .
CDR3aa: CASSGQLAGGRSEQFF
CDR3nt: TGTGCCAGCAGCGGGCAACTAGCGGGAGGTAGGAGTGAGCAGTTCTTC

v_gene: TRBV6-6
d_gene: .
j_gene: TRBJ1-6
abundance: .
CDR3aa: CASREQGNNSPLHF
CDR3nt: TGTGCCAGCAGGGAACAGGGAAATAATTCACCCCTCCACTTT

v_gene: TRBV5-1
d_gene: .
j_gene: TRBJ1-1
abundance: .
CDR3aa: CASSLNRNTEAFF
CDR3nt: TGCGCCAGCAGCTTGAACAGGAACACTGAAGCTTTCTTT

v_gene: TRBV29-1
d_gene: .
j_gene: TRBJ1-2
abundance: once
CDR3aa: CSVDRATENYGYTF
CDR3nt: TGCAGCGTCGACCGCGCGACAGAGAACTATGGCTACACCTTC

v_gene: TRBV2
d_gene: TRBD2
j_gene: TRBJ2-2
abundance: .
CDR3aa: CASRLAGLGELFF
CDR3nt: TGTGCCAGCAGGCTAGCGGGACTCGGGGAGCTGTTTTTT

v_gene: TRBV11-2
d_gene: .
j_gene: TRBJ1-6
abundance: .
CDR3aa: CASSLPVNSPLHF
CDR3nt: TGTGCCAGCAGCTTACCAGTAAATTCACCCCTCCACTTT

v_gene: TRBV6-5
d_gene: TRBD1
j_gene: TRBJ2-6
abundance: few
CDR3aa: CASTRQGAANVLTF
CDR3nt: TGTGCCAGCACCCGACAGGGTGCGGCCAACGTCCTGACTTTC

v_gene: TRBV30
d_gene: TRBD1
j_gene: TRBJ1-2
abundance: .
CDR3aa: CAGISGTGGAGYGYTF
CDR3nt: TGTGCCGGGATATCCGGGACAGGGGGCGCGGGCTATGGCTACACCTTC

v_gene: TRBV28
d_gene: TRBD1
j_gene: TRBJ2-4
abundance: .
CDR3aa: CASSLGTGAGNF
CDR3nt: TGTGCCAGCAGTTTAGGGACAGGGGCTGGGAACTTC

v_gene: TRBV7-3
d_gene: .
j_gene: TRBJ2-2
abundance: few
CDR3aa: CASSTTFSSTGELFF
CDR3nt: TGTGCCAGCAGCACGACTTTTTCCTCCACCGGGGAGCTGTTTTTT

v_gene: TRBV28
d_gene: TRBD1
j_gene: TRBJ1-1
abundance: .
CDR3aa: CASRTGAAMNTEAFF
CDR3nt: TGTGCCAGTCGAACAGGGGCCGCGATGAACACTGAAGCTTTCTTT

v_gene: TRBV6-5
d_gene: .
j_gene: TRBJ2-7
abundance: .
CDR3aa: CASRTGYYEQYF
CDR3nt: TGTGCCAGCAGGACAGGATACTACGAGCAGTACTTC

v_gene: TRBV4-3
d_gene: TRBD1
j_gene: TRBJ2-7
abundance: .
CDR3aa: CASSRETGGREQYF
CDR3nt: TGCGCCAGCAGCCGAGAAACAGGGGGCAGGGAGCAGTACTTC

v_gene: TRBV6-2/TRBV6-3
d_gene: .
j_gene: TRBJ2-7
abundance: .
CDR3aa: CASSYDFPYEQYF
CDR3nt: TGTGCCAGCAGTTACGATTTCCCCTACGAGCAGTACTTC

v_gene: TRBV7-9
d_gene: .
j_gene: TRBJ2-3
abundance: .
CDR3aa: CASSPVDTQYF
CDR3nt: TGTGCCAGCAGCCCCGTCGATACGCAGTATTTT

v_gene: TRBV2
d_gene: .
j_gene: TRBJ1-5
abundance: .
CDR3aa: CATHRETNQPQHF
CDR3nt: TGTGCCACCCACAGGGAAACCAATCAGCCCCAGCATTTT

v_gene: TRBV5-1
d_gene: .
j_gene: TRBJ2-6
abundance: .
CDR3aa: CASSFSGALYSGANVLTF
CDR3nt: TGCGCCAGCAGCTTTTCAGGGGCTCTTTACTCTGGGGCCAACGTCCTGACTTTC

v_gene: TRBV5-6
d_gene: .
j_gene: TRBJ1-1
abundance: .
CDR3aa: CASSFVGIETEAFF
CDR3nt: TGTGCCAGCAGTTTTGTAGGAATAGAAACTGAAGCTTTCTTT

v_gene: TRBV3-1/TRBV3-2
d_gene: TRBD1
j_gene: TRBJ2-2
abundance: .
CDR3aa: CASSQGGQGLAGELFF
CDR3nt: TGTGCCAGCAGCCAAGGGGGACAGGGGTTAGCCGGGGAGCTGTTTTTT

v_gene: TRBV18
d_gene: .
j_gene: TRBJ1-5
abundance: once
CDR3aa: CASSPNPAGPQHF
CDR3nt: TGTGCCAGCTCTCCAAACCCGGCAGGACCCCAGCATTTT

v_gene: TRBV11-2
d_gene: .
j_gene: TRBJ1-5
abundance: .
CDR3aa: CASSLSGALNQPQHF
CDR3nt: TGTGCCAGCAGCTTATCGGGGGCCCTCAATCAGCCCCAGCATTTT

v_gene: TRBV6-5
d_gene: .
j_gene: TRBJ1-5
abundance: .
CDR3aa: CASSQGGEQPQHF
CDR3nt: TGTGCCAGCAGTCAGGGAGGGGAACAGCCCCAGCATTTT

v_gene: TRBV2
d_gene: TRBD2
j_gene: TRBJ2-1
abundance: .
CDR3aa: CASRAGLAKYEQFF
CDR3nt: TGTGCCAGCAGAGCTGGACTAGCAAAATATGAGCAGTTCTTC

v_gene: TRBV10-3
d_gene: TRBD2
j_gene: TRBJ2-3
abundance: .
CDR3aa: CAIKGGGTQYF
CDR3nt: TGTGCCATCAAGGGCGGGGGTACGCAGTATTTT

v_gene: TRBV2
d_gene: .
j_gene: TRBJ1-5
abundance: .
CDR3aa: CASSGSNPSQPQHF
CDR3nt: TGTGCCAGCAGTGGATCCAATCCAAGTCAGCCCCAGCATTTT

v_gene: TRBV11-1
d_gene: .
j_gene: TRBJ2-2
abundance: .
CDR3aa: CASSLRQSTGELFF
CDR3nt: TGTGCCAGCAGCTTACGACAGAGCACCGGGGAGCTGTTTTTT

v_gene: TRBV7-2
d_gene: .
j_gene: TRBJ1-5
abundance: .
CDR3aa: CASSPDNYSNQPQHF
CDR3nt: TGTGCCAGCAGCCCGGACAACTATAGCAATCAGCCCCAGCATTTT

v_gene: TRBV2
d_gene: TRBD2
j_gene: TRBJ2-7
abundance: .
CDR3aa: CASSEEWGGEQYF
CDR3nt: TGTGCCAGCAGTGAAGAATGGGGGGGCGAGCAGTACTTC

v_gene: TRBV28
d_gene: TRBD1
j_gene: TRBJ2-5
abundance: .
CDR3aa: CASSNYGTGDQETQYF
CDR3nt: TGTGCCAGCAGTAATTACGGGACAGGGGACCAAGAGACCCAGTACTTC

v_gene: TRBV9
d_gene: .
j_gene: TRBJ2-2
abundance: .
CDR3aa: CASQGASFDGELFF
CDR3nt: TGTGCCAGCCAAGGAGCCAGCTTTGACGGGGAGCTGTTTTTT

v_gene: TRBV9
d_gene: TRBD2
j_gene: TRBJ2-2
abundance: .
CDR3aa: CASSARLLAGNTGELFF
CDR3nt: TGTGCCAGCAGCGCTCGGTTACTAGCGGGGAACACCGGGGAGCTGTTTTTT

v_gene: TRBV4-2
d_gene: TRBD2
j_gene: TRBJ2-5
abundance: few
CDR3aa: CASSQDGSSGAGVRETQYF
CDR3nt: TGTGCCAGCAGCCAGGACGGGTCGAGCGGGGCCGGAGTGAGGGAGACCCAGTACTTC

v_gene: TRBV4-3
d_gene: .
j_gene: TRBJ2-5
abundance: .
CDR3aa: CASSQVSSRGETQYF
CDR3nt: TGCGCCAGCAGCCAAGTTTCGTCTCGTGGGGAGACCCAGTACTTC

v_gene: TRBV10-3
d_gene: .
j_gene: TRBJ2-4
abundance: .
CDR3aa: CATGTSWRDIQYF
CDR3nt: TGTGCCACCGGGACCTCATGGAGGGACATTCAGTACTTC

v_gene: TRBV6-2/TRBV6-3
d_gene: TRBD1
j_gene: TRBJ1-4
abundance: .
CDR3aa: CASSYTPGQGAREKLFF
CDR3nt: TGTGCCAGCAGTTACACCCCGGGACAGGGAGCGCGTGAAAAACTGTTTTTT

v_gene: TRBV2
d_gene: TRBD1
j_gene: TRBJ1-5
abundance: .
CDR3aa: CASRLQGRGTKPQHF
CDR3nt: TGTGCCAGCAGGTTACAGGGGCGAGGTACTAAGCCCCAGCATTTT

v_gene: TRBV6-5
d_gene: TRBD1
j_gene: TRBJ1-2
abundance: .
CDR3aa: CASSRTGDGYTF
CDR3nt: TGTGCCAGCAGTCGGACAGGGGACGGCTACACCTTC

v_gene: TRBV28
d_gene: .
j_gene: TRBJ2-1
abundance: .
CDR3aa: CASLRGYNEQFF
CDR3nt: TGTGCCAGCCTTCGAGGGTACAATGAGCAGTTCTTC

v_gene: TRBV6-5
d_gene: .
j_gene: TRBJ1-4
abundance: .
CDR3aa: CASRNTAGDEKLFF
CDR3nt: TGTGCCAGCAGGAATACAGCAGGGGATGAAAAACTGTTTTTT

v_gene: TRBV5-1
d_gene: .
j_gene: TRBJ2-1
abundance: .
CDR3aa: CASSLAPGGTYNEQFF
CDR3nt: TGCGCCAGCAGCTTGGCTCCGGGGGGCACCTACAATGAGCAGTTCTTC

v_gene: TRBV19
d_gene: TRBD2
j_gene: TRBJ2-2
abundance: .
CDR3aa: CASSRLAGNTGELFF
CDR3nt: TGTGCCAGTAGTAGACTAGCGGGGAACACCGGGGAGCTGTTTTTT

v_gene: TRBV5-1
d_gene: .
j_gene: TRBJ1-3
abundance: once
CDR3aa: CASSLGVSGNTIYF
CDR3nt: TGCGCCAGCAGCTTGGGAGTTTCTGGAAACACCATATATTTT

v_gene: TRBV11-2
d_gene: .
j_gene: TRBJ1-1
abundance: .
CDR3aa: CASSPYRDTEAFF
CDR3nt: TGTGCCAGCAGCCCTTACAGGGACACTGAAGCTTTCTTT

v_gene: TRBV7-2
d_gene: .
j_gene: TRBJ1-2
abundance: .
CDR3aa: CASSLGPGSNYGYTF
CDR3nt: TGTGCCAGCAGCTTAGGACCAGGATCTAACTATGGCTACACCTTC

v_gene: TRBV30
d_gene: .
j_gene: TRBJ1-3
abundance: .
CDR3aa: CAWSLGGTSGNTIYF
CDR3nt: TGTGCCTGGAGTCTTGGAGGCACTTCTGGAAACACCATATATTTT

v_gene: TRBV29-1
d_gene: .
j_gene: TRBJ1-2
abundance: .
CDR3aa: CSGVLRHGYTF
CDR3nt: TGCAGCGGGGTTCTTCGGCATGGCTACACCTTC

v_gene: TRBV7-9
d_gene: .
j_gene: TRBJ1-4
abundance: .
CDR3aa: CASRGVGGEKLFF
CDR3nt: TGTGCCAGCAGGGGGGTTGGTGGTGAAAAACTGTTTTTT

v_gene: TRBV28
d_gene: .
j_gene: TRBJ1-2
abundance: .
CDR3aa: CASSTPAGGYTF
CDR3nt: TGTGCCAGCAGTACCCCCGCGGGAGGCTACACCTTC